Listed here are 18 T cell receptor beta chains from one sample, sequenced in a study of blood T cell repertoires in COVID-19. Sequenced by immunoSEQ multiplex PCR; TCRdb stores in-frame clones only, minus some. The table includes roughly 250,000 clones, over 80% detected once. Sequenced: peripheral blood. These TCRs come from a woman in her thirties or forties who had recovered from COVID-19.

The chain carries TRBV11-3 and TRBJ1-3; TRBD1 is a possible D gene (5 bases). Trimming removed 1 base at V and 1 base at J, with 11 bases between. Germline CDR1 is SGHNT and CDR2 is YENEEA. The CDR3 totals 16 residues. The CDR3 loop reads CASSLGAGPSGNTIYF. For the CDR3, the DNA is TGTGCCAGCAGCTTAGGAGCAGGGCCATCTGGAAACACCATATATTTT.

The V and J genes are TRBV28 and TRBJ2-7; D is perhaps TRBD1 (5 bases). Germline-derived CDR1 and CDR2 are MDHEN and SYDVKM. The CDR3 has 15 residues. V lost 6 bases to trimming and J lost 0 bases, with 15 bases between them. As DNA, the CDR3 is TGTGCCAGCAGACCCAAGGGGTCCAACTCCTACGAGCAGTACTTC. It translates to CASRPKGSNSYEQYF.

Notes on this clone: Other DNA sequences within the sample encode an identical CDR3. The CDR3 DNA reads as TGCGCCAGCAGTTTCAACAGGGGGCCCTACGAGCAGTACTTC. Residues: CASSFNRGPYEQYF. The rearrangement links TRBV5-1 to TRBJ2-7, with 9 bases fitting TRBD1. Germline CDR1 reads SGHRS; CDR2 reads YFSETQ. The V and J ends lost 5 bases and 2 bases, in that order; junction bases with no gene match: 5. The CDR3 is 14 amino acids.

This rearrangement joins TRBV18 to TRBJ2-3; possibly TRBD1 for D (6 bases). The length of the CDR3 is 14 residues. Trimming removed 5 bases at V and 4 bases at J, with 13 bases between. Germline V gene data show CDR1 as KGHSH and CDR2 as LQKENI. The CDR3 coding sequence is TGTGCCAGCTCAAGATCAGGGGAAGCAGATACGCAGTATTTT. Its protein product is CASSRSGEADTQYF.

The genes are TRBV12-5 and TRBJ2-5, with 8 bases fitting TRBD2. The CDR3 loop spans 17 amino acids. CDR1 LGHNT and CDR2 FRNRAP come from the germline V gene. V was pared by 0 bases and J by 5 bases, with 11 bases of the junction left unmatched. The CDR3 loop is CASGLVQAGDTRETQYF. In DNA form, the CDR3 reads TGTGCTAGTGGTTTGGTTCAAGCGGGGGATACCAGGGAGACCCAGTACTTC.

This chain joins TRBV10-3 and TRBJ1-1, with 8 bases lining up with TRBD1. After removal of 1 base from V and 0 bases from J, the junction contained 4 bases not matched to a gene. Germline assignment: CDR1 ENHRY and CDR2 SYGVKD. The CDR3 extends over 16 amino acids. The CDR3 DNA is TGTGCCATCAGTGAGTGGTCGGGACAGGTGAACACTGAAGCTTTCTTT. This gives the protein CAISEWSGQVNTEAFF.

V and J are TRBV7-2 and TRBJ2-7, with D tentatively TRBD1 (5 bases). Trimming shortened V by 1 base and J by 7 bases, and 11 bases separated the two germline ends. This CDR3 has 13 amino acids. The germline gives CDR1 SGHTA, CDR2 FQGNSA. The CDR3 loop is CASSLEGWGEQYF. The DNA for the CDR3 is TGTGCCAGCAGCTTAGAGGGGTGGGGAGAGCAGTACTTC.

The chain joins TRBV9 to TRBJ2-5; D is uncertain. The CDR3 is made up of 15 amino acids. The germline gives CDR1 SGDLS, CDR2 YYNGEE. V lost 1 base and J lost 4, with 14 bases in between. For the CDR3, the DNA is TGTGCCAGCAGCGTAACCCCCTCGATCGGAGAGACCCAGTACTTC. Translating it yields CASSVTPSIGETQYF.

The chain links TRBV11-2 to TRBJ2-3; TRBD1 is a possible D gene (5 bases). The germline V and J ends were trimmed by 5 bases and 4 bases, with 13 bases remaining between them. Germline CDR1 reads SGHAT; CDR2 reads FQNNGV. The length of the CDR3 is 14 residues. The CDR3 reads CASSQGLKSDTQYF. CDR3 DNA: TGTGCCAGCAGCCAGGGCCTTAAATCAGATACGCAGTATTTT.

The gene calls are TRBV2 and TRBJ1-4, with TRBD1 identical over 8 bases. Germline V gene sequence: CDR1 SNHLY, CDR2 FYNNEI. There are 16 residues in the CDR3. The J segment lost 0 bases and the V segment lost 6 bases, leaving 6 bases of the junction unmatched. The CDR3 DNA reads TGTGCCAGCAGGACGGGACAGGCATCAACTAATGAAAAACTGTTTTTT. Residues: CASRTGQASTNEKLFF.

The chain employs TRBV29-1 and TRBJ2-7, with 10 bases matching TRBD1. The J segment lost 2 bases and the V segment lost 1 base, leaving 5 bases of the junction unmatched. CDR1 SQVTM and CDR2 ANQGSEA come from the germline V gene. The CDR3 covers 15 residues. CDR3 sequence reads: CSVEVQGQGAYEQYF. As DNA, the CDR3 is TGCAGCGTTGAAGTACAAGGACAGGGGGCCTACGAGCAGTACTTC.

V gene TRBV5-8 combines with J gene TRBJ1-1; possibly TRBD1 for D (6 bases). This CDR3 is 13 amino acids long. Germline values: CDR1 SGHTS, CDR2 YDEGEE. Trimming stripped 2 bases from V and 1 base from J, with 6 bases between. The CDR3 protein is CASSLQGNTEAFF. Written as DNA, the CDR3 is TGTGCCAGCAGCTTACAGGGGAACACTGAAGCTTTCTTT.

The rearrangement links TRBV27 to TRBJ2-3; tentative D call: TRBD1 (5 bases). The V gene's germline CDR1 is MNHEY and CDR2 SMNVEV (reference sequence). The CDR3 totals 15 residues. Trimming stripped 6 bases from V and 6 bases from J, with 19 bases between. Written as DNA, the CDR3 is TGTGCCAGCAGGGGAACAGGCTTTGGTAGGGATACGCAGTATTTT. Amino acids: CASRGTGFGRDTQYF.

The rearrangement uses TRBV5-1 and TRBJ1-1; D remains unclear. Germline-derived CDR1 and CDR2 are SGHRS and YFSETQ. V was shortened by 7 bases and J by 5 bases, with 15 bases between the two germline ends. This CDR3 is 13 amino acids long. CDR3 sequence (DNA): TGCGCCAGCGGGTTGTGGGGAGCTACTGAAGCTTTCTTT. Encoded protein: CASGLWGATEAFF.

CDR3: CAWSRPDYDGNYGYTF. In DNA, the CDR3 is TGTGCCTGGTCCCGCCCCGACTATGATGGCAACTATGGCTACACCTTC. J is TRBJ1-2 and V is TRBV30, with D uncertain. Trimming shortened V by 5 bases and J by 2 bases, and 21 bases separated the two germline ends. Germline V CDR1 and CDR2: GTSNPN, SVGIG (reference sequence). The length of the CDR3 is 16 residues.

The V and J genes are TRBV7-2 and TRBJ2-1; 9 positions match TRBD1. The CDR3 runs to 13 residues. J lost 10 bases, V lost 5 bases, and 6 bases had no gene match. CDR1 and CDR2 from the germline V gene are SGHTA and FQGNSA. CDR3 DNA sequence: TGTGCCAGCAGCGCGCGACAGGGGGGGGAGCAGTTCTTC. Its protein is CASSARQGGEQFF.

As regards this clone: Sequence at one end of the junction differs from germline and may be a read error. The chain is built from TRBV24-1 and TRBJ2-1; D perhaps matches TRBD1 (6 bases). The germline V gene encodes CDR1 KGHDR and CDR2 SFDVKD. The CDR3 length is 12 residues. CDR3 sequence reads: CATSDPGQPRVF. CDR3 in DNA: TGTGCCACCAGTGACCCAGGACAGCCCCGTGTCTTC.

This clone came up a few times. This chain links TRBV10-1 with TRBJ2-7; the match to TRBD1 covers 11 bases. CDR3 length: 14 residues. Trimming removed 6 bases from V and 6 bases from J; junction bases left unmatched: 7. Germline loops: CDR1 WNHNN, CDR2 SYGVQD (reference sequence). This CDR3 is CASSTRTGGCEQYF. For the CDR3, the DNA is TGCGCCAGCAGCACGAGGACAGGGGGCTGCGAGCAGTACTTC.